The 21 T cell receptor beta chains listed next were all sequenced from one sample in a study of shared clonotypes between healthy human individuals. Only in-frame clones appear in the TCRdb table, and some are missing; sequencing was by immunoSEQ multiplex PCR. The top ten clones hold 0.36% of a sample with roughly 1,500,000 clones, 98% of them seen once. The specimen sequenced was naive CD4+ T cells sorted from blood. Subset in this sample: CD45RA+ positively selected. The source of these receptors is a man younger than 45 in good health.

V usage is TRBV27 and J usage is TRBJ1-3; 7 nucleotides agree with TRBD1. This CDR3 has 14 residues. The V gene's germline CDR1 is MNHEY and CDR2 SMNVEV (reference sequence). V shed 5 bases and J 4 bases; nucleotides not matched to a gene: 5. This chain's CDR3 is CASSRQGTGNTIYF. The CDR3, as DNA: TGTGCCAGCAGTCGACAGGGTACAGGAAACACCATATATTTT.

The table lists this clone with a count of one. DNA for the CDR3: TGTGCCAGCAGGAGGGGCGGCGTTATGTACGAGCAGTACTTC. This gives the protein CASRRGGVMYEQYF. The chain combines TRBV2 with TRBJ2-7, with D perhaps given as TRBD1 or TRBD2 (5 bases each). Germline values: CDR1 SNHLY, CDR2 FYNNEI. Trimming removed 6 bases at V and 4 bases at J, with 16 bases between. The CDR3 covers 14 residues.

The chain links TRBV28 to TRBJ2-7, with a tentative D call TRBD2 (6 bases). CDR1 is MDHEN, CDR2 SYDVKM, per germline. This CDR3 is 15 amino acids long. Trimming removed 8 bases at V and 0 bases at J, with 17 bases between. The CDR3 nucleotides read TGTGCCAGCTCCGGGCTAGCGACTAGCTCCTACGAGCAGTACTTC. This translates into CASSGLATSSYEQYF.

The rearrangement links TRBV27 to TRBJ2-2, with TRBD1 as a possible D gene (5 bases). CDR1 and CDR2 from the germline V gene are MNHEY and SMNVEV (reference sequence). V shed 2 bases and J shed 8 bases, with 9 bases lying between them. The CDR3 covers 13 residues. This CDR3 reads CASSLQGWGELFF. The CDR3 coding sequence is TGTGCCAGCAGTTTACAGGGATGGGGGGAGCTGTTTTTT.

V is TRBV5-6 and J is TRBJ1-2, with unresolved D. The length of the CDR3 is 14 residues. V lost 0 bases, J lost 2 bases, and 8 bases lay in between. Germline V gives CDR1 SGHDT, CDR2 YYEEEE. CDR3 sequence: CASSLVGENYGYTF. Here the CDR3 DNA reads TGTGCCAGCAGCTTGGTAGGAGAAAACTATGGCTACACCTTC.

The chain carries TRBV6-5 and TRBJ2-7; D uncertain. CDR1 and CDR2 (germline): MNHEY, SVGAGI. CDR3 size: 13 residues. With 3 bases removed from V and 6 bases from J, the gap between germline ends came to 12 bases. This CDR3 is CASSYFRSGEQYF. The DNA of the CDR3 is TGTGCCAGCAGTTATTTTAGATCGGGCGAGCAGTACTTC.

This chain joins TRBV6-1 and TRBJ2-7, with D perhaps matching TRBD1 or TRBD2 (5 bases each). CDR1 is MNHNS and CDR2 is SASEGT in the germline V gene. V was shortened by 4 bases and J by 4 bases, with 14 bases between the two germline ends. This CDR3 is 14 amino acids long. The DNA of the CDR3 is TGTGCCAGCAGTGTTCGAGGGACCGCTTACGAGCAGTACTTC. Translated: CASSVRGTAYEQYF.

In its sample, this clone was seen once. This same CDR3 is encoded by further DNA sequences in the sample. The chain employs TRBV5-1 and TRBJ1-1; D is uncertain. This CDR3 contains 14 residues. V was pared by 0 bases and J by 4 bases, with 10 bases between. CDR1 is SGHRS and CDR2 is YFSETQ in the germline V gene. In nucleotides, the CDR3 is TGCGCCAGCAGCTTGGTGGGGTTGGGCACTGAAGCTTTCTTT. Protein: CASSLVGLGTEAFF.

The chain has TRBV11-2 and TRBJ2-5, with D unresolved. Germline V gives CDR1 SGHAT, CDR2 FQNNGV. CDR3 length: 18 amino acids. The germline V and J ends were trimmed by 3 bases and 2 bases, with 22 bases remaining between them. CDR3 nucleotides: TGTGCCAGCAGCTTCCTGACGGTCGGGTTTGCTTTACAAGAGACCCAGTACTTC. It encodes CASSFLTVGFALQETQYF. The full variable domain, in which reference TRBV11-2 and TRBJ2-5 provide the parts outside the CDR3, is EAGVAQSPRYKIIEKRQSVAFWCNPISGHATLYWYQQILGQGPKLLIQFQNNGVVDDSQLPKDRFSAERLKGVDSTLKIQPAKLEDSAVYLCASSFLTVGFALQETQYFGPGTRLLVL.

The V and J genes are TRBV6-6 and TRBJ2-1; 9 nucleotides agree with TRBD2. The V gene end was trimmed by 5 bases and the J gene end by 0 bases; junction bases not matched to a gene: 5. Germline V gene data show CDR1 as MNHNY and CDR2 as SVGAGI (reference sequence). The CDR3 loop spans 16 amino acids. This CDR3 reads CASSNVAGASYNEQFF. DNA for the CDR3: TGTGCCAGCAGTAACGTAGCGGGAGCCTCCTACAATGAGCAGTTCTTC.

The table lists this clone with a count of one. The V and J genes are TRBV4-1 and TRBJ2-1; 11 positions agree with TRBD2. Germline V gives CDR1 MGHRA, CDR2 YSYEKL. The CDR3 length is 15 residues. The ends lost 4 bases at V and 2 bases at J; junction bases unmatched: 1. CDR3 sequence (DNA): TGCGCCAGCAGCCCGGGACTAGCGGCCTACAATGAGCAGTTCTTC. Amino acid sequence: CASSPGLAAYNEQFF.

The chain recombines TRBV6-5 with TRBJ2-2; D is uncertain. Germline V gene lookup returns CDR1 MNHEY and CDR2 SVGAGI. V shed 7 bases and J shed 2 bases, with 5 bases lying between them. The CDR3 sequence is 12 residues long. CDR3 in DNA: TGTGCCAGCAACTCTAACACCGGGGAGCTGTTTTTT. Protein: CASNSNTGELFF.

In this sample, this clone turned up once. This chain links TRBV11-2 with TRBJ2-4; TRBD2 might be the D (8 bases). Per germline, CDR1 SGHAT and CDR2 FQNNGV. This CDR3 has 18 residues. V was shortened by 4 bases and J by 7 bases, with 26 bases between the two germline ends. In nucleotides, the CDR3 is TGTGCCAGCAGCTCACCCCCGGGAGGGGGCGCGAGTGTTAACATTCAGTACTTC. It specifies CASSSPPGGGASVNIQYF.

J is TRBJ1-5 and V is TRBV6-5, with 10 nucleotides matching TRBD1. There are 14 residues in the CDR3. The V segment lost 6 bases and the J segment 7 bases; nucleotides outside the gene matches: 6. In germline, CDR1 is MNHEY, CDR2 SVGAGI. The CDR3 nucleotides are TGTGCCAGCAGGGGACAGGGGATGACACAGCCCCAGCATTTT. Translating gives CASRGQGMTQPQHF.

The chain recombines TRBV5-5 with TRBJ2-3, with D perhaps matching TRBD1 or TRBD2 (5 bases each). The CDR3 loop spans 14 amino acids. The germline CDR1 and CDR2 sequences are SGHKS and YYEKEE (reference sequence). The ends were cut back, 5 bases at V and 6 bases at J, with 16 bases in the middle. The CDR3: CASSPGTPGDTQYF. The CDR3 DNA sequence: TGTGCCAGCAGTCCCGGGACCCCAGGGGATACGCAGTATTTT.

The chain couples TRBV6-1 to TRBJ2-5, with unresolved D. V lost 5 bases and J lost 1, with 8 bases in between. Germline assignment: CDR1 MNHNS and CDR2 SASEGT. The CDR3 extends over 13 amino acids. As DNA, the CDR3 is TGTGCCAGCAGTCCGAAGATCCAAGAGACCCAGTACTTC. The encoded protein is CASSPKIQETQYF.

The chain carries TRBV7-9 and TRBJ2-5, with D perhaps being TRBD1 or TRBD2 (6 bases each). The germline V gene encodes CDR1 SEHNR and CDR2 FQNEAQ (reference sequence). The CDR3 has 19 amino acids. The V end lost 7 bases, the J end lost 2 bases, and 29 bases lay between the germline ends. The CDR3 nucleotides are TGTGCCAGCACCACCCGGCGGGGACACACGAATTTCGGTCAAGAGACCCAGTACTTC. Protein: CASTTRRGHTNFGQETQYF.

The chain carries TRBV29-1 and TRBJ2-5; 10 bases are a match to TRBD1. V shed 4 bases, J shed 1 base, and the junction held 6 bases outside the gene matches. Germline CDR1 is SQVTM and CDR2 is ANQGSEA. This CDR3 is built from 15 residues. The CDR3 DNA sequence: TGCAGCGTTGCAAGGACAGGGGGTCCCCAAGAGACCCAGTACTTC. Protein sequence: CSVARTGGPQETQYF.

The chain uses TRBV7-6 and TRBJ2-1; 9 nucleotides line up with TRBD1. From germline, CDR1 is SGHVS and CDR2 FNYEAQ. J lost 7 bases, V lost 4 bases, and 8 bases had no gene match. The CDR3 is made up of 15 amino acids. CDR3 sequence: CASSSYYRGLNEQFF. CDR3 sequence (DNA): TGTGCCAGCAGCTCGTATTACAGGGGGCTTAATGAGCAGTTCTTC.

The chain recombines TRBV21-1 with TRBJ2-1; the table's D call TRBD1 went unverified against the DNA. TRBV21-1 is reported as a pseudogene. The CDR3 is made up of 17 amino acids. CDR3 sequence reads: CASSKGQEGGLNNEQFF. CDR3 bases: TGTGCCAGCAGCAAAGGTCAGGAAGGGGGCTTGAACAATGAGCAGTTCTTC.

The CDR3 bases are TGTGCCAGCAGCCACCATGGGACACTGAACACTGAAGCTTTCTTT. Its protein is CASSHHGTLNTEAFF. The J gene is TRBJ1-1, the V gene TRBV14, with a possible D match to TRBD1 (6 bases). The V end lost 3 bases, the J end lost 0 bases, and 11 bases lay between the germline ends. This CDR3 has 15 amino acids. Germline values: CDR1 SGHDN, CDR2 FVKESK.